What follows are 20 T cell receptor beta chains derived from one specimen sequenced in a study of molecular identifiers for immune sequencing clone quantification. A single record per CDR3 protein comes from TCRdb applying MiXCR to the PCR reads. The profile shows roughly 86,000 distinct CDR3 sequences, about 20% of them singletons. What was sequenced was naive CD8+ T cells from blood, with Jurkat cell RNA spiked in. Subset meaning: FACS-sorted CD8+CD4-CCR7+CD45RA+ naive T cells. The receptors stem from a human donor in good health. Some libraries in this study had Jurkat cell RNA spiked in.

Of note for this clonotype: With a much larger clone just one base away, this may be a read error. The chain links TRBV3-2 to TRBJ2-3; the DNA was not compared with TRBD2, the D call given in the table. TRBV3-2 is listed as a pseudogene. This CDR3 has 14 amino acids. As DNA, the CDR3 is TGTGCCAGCAGCCAAGAAGTACTCCTCCCTACGCAGTATTTT. Its protein is CASSQEVLLPTQYF.

V and J are TRBV6-1 and TRBJ1-5, with a tentative D call TRBD1 (6 bases). V shed 2 bases and J shed 5 bases, with 19 bases lying between them. Per the germline V gene, CDR1 is MNHNS and CDR2 is SASEGT. The CDR3 contains 17 residues. The CDR3 DNA is TGTGCCAGCAGTGAATTGAGGGGGGCGGGAGGTCATCAGCCCCAGCATTTT. This encodes CASSELRGAGGHQPQHF.

At least ten counts were recorded for this clonotype. This chain connects TRBV29-1 to TRBJ2-5, with D maybe TRBD2 (7 bases). V was trimmed by 6 bases and J by 5 bases, leaving 34 bases between them. Germline V gives CDR1 SQVTM, CDR2 ANQGSEA. The CDR3 is 19 residues long. The CDR3 sequence: CSVWVTTPPEGGVGETQYF. In DNA form, the CDR3 reads TGCAGCGTGTGGGTCACAACACCCCCTGAAGGGGGGGTGGGGGAGACCCAGTACTTC.

Only one count was recorded for this clonotype. V and J are TRBV7-2 and TRBJ1-5; D gene unclear. Germline lookup yields CDR1 SGHTA and CDR2 FQGNSA. CDR3 length: 17 amino acids. Trimming pared 6 bases from V and 1 base from J, leaving 19 bases between. The CDR3 sequence: CASRRRRRHQSNQPQHF. CDR3 nucleotide sequence: TGTGCCAGCAGGCGCCGCCGCCGACACCAGAGCAATCAGCCCCAGCATTTT.

There are many counts of this clonotype. The V and J genes are TRBV7-8 and TRBJ2-7; 8 positions match TRBD1. CDR3 length: 15 residues. The germline V gene encodes CDR1 SGHVS and CDR2 FQNEAQ. The ends lost 0 bases at V and 3 bases at J; junction bases unmatched: 4. The CDR3 region has the DNA TGTGCCAGCAGCTTAGCGGGACAGGCCTTCTACGAGCAGTACTTC. Encoded protein: CASSLAGQAFYEQYF.

Turning to this clonotype: This could be a read error, since a much larger clone is one nucleotide away. This chain joins TRBV19 and TRBJ2-5, with 7 bases that match TRBD1. The CDR3 runs to 14 residues. CDR1 and CDR2 (germline): LNHDA, SQIVND (reference sequence). The CDR3 sequence is CAGSIPGGQETQYF. The DNA of the CDR3 is TGTGCCGGTAGTATCCCAGGGGGCCAAGAGACCCAGTACTTC.

In this sample, this clonotype turned up many times. The V gene is TRBV4-3, the J gene TRBJ2-7, with D unclear. CDR3 length equals 15 residues. In germline, CDR1 is LGHNA, CDR2 YSLEER. V lost 0 bases and J 2 bases, leaving 11 bases between the germline ends. CDR3 loop: CASSQDRALTYEQYF. The CDR3 DNA sequence: TGCGCCAGCAGCCAAGATCGAGCACTTACCTACGAGCAGTACTTC.

With regard to this clonotype: One base away lies a much larger clone, so this may be a sequencing read error. This chain connects TRBV2 to TRBJ2-1, with 7 bases matching TRBD2. The CDR3 has 12 residues. Germline lookup yields CDR1 SNHLY and CDR2 FYNNEI. Trimming took 8 bases from V and 6 from J; bases not matched to a gene: 4. The CDR3 spells CASRDYVNEQFF. The CDR3 DNA sequence: TGTGCCAGCCGGGACTACGTCAATGAGCAGTTCTTC.

This clonotype was observed many times. The chain is built from TRBV7-9 and TRBJ1-2; a weak D match, TRBD1 (5 bases). V was pared by 2 bases and J by 6 bases, with 7 bases between. The length of the CDR3 is 12 residues. The germline V gene has CDR1 SEHNR and CDR2 FQNEAQ (reference sequence). CDR3 sequence (DNA): TGTGCCAGCAGCTTACGGGACGATGGCTACACCTTC. Its translation: CASSLRDDGYTF.

The sample holds many counts of this clonotype. The chain has TRBV21-1 and TRBJ2-2; the table names TRBD1, a call not compared with the DNA. TRBV21-1 is reported as a pseudogene. CDR3 length equals 15 residues. The CDR3, as DNA: TGTGCCAGCGGGGGGACAGGCAGAGGTACCGGGGAGCTGTTTTTT. Amino acids: CASGGTGRGTGELFF.

This clonotype was counted at least ten times. The rearrangement links TRBV28 to TRBJ2-7; TRBD2 matches 7 bases. This CDR3 contains 15 residues. V shed 5 bases and J 2 bases; nucleotides not matched to a gene: 9. Germline-derived CDR1 and CDR2 are MDHEN and SYDVKM. In DNA, the CDR3 is TGTGCCAGCAGTACTACTCTGGGAGGGACCTACGAGCAGTACTTC. It yields the protein CASSTTLGGTYEQYF.

This clonotype was counted many times. This chain links TRBV6-2 or TRBV6-3 with TRBJ2-2; no clear D gene. Germline values: CDR1 MNHEY, CDR2 SVGEGT. The CDR3 extends over 14 amino acids. The V and J ends lost 5 bases and 7 bases respectively, with 14 bases between them. CDR3 nucleotide sequence: TGTGCCAGCAGTCCCCCCTTGGACGACGGGGAGCTGTTTTTT. As protein: CASSPPLDDGELFF.

The sample holds many counts of this clonotype. V is TRBV30 and J is TRBJ2-1, with D perhaps matching TRBD1 (6 bases). The CDR3 is 16 residues long. The germline gives CDR1 GTSNPN, CDR2 SVGIG (reference sequence). V was clipped by 3 bases and J by 2 bases, with 17 bases between them. DNA for the CDR3: TGTGCCTGGAGGACCTCTCCCGGGACAACCTACAATGAGCAGTTCTTC. Translating it yields CAWRTSPGTTYNEQFF.

The CDR3 here is CSVEIPGHRTYEQYF. Written as DNA, the CDR3 is TGCAGCGTTGAAATTCCGGGACACCGAACCTACGAGCAGTACTTC. The chain joins TRBV29-1 to TRBJ2-7, with D possibly being TRBD1 (6 bases). V was cut by 2 bases and J by 2 bases, with 16 bases left in between. In germline, CDR1 is SQVTM, CDR2 ANQGSEA. The CDR3 length is 15 residues.

This clonotype was recorded many times. This sequence joins TRBV19 and TRBJ2-7; D uncertain. There are 15 residues in the CDR3. Trimming took 1 base from V and 3 from J, leaving 13 bases between them. CDR1 and CDR2 from the germline V gene are LNHDA and SQIVND (reference sequence). The CDR3 DNA sequence: TGTGCCAGTAGTATAGCTGTGGGGTCCGACTACGAGCAGTACTTC. This sequence encodes CASSIAVGSDYEQYF. Together with reference TRBV19 and TRBJ2-7, the CDR3 gives the full variable domain: DGGITQSPKYLFRKEGQNVTLSCEQNLNHDAMYWYRQDPGQGLRLIYYSQIVNDFQKGDIAEGYSVSREKKESFPLTVTSAQKNPTAFYLCASSIAVGSDYEQYFGPGTRLTVT.

This clonotype was seen at least ten times. J is TRBJ2-7 and V is TRBV7-9; perhaps TRBD1 as D (7 bases). Germline CDR1 is SEHNR and CDR2 is FQNEAQ (reference sequence). The CDR3 contains 15 residues. V was pared by 5 bases and J by 4 bases, with 18 bases between. CDR3 in DNA: TGTGCCAGCAGCCCGCGGGACAGAACGGTTTACGAGCAGTACTTC. Its protein is CASSPRDRTVYEQYF.

In its sample, this clonotype was seen many times. The chain employs TRBV27 and TRBJ2-2, with D perhaps matching TRBD2 (5 bases). Germline assignment: CDR1 MNHEY and CDR2 SMNVEV (reference sequence). This CDR3 comprises 16 residues. Trimming left V 2 bases short and J 4 bases short, with 14 bases between. The CDR3 region is CASSLIQVGGTGELFF. Here the CDR3 DNA reads TGTGCCAGCAGTTTAATCCAGGTTGGAGGCACCGGGGAGCTGTTTTTT.

With respect to this clonotype: A much larger clone differs by one base, so this may be a read error. This rearrangement joins TRBV18 to TRBJ2-6, with D possibly being TRBD1 or TRBD2 (7 bases each). CDR1 KGHSH and CDR2 LQKENI come from the germline V gene. The CDR3 loop spans 14 amino acids. The CDR3, as DNA: TGTGCCAGCTCACCAGGGGAGGGGGCCAACGTCCTGGCTTTC. It translates to CASSPGEGANVLAF. Filled out from reference TRBV18 and TRBJ2-6, the complete variable domain reads NAGVMQNPRHLVRRRGQEARLRCSPMKGHSHVYWYRQLPEEGLKFMVYLQKENIIDESGMPKERFSAEFPKEGPSILRIQQVVRGDSAAYFCASSPGEGANVLAFGAGSRLTVL.

This clonotype showed up many times. The chain joins TRBV14 to TRBJ2-3, with a tentative D call TRBD2 (5 bases). The V gene lost 4 bases and the J gene lost 2 bases, with 13 bases spanning the gap. Germline loops: CDR1 SGHDN, CDR2 FVKESK. The CDR3 extends over 15 amino acids. The CDR3 sequence is CASSPGSTLTDTQYF. CDR3 sequence (DNA): TGTGCCAGCAGCCCGGGGAGCACCCTCACAGATACGCAGTATTTT.

This chain joins TRBV30 and TRBJ2-5; D might be TRBD2 (5 bases). V lost 5 bases and J 1 base, leaving 17 bases between the germline ends. Germline V gene data show CDR1 as GTSNPN and CDR2 as SVGIG (reference sequence). CDR3 length: 15 amino acids. The CDR3 loop reads CAWGGVGWVQETQYF. The CDR3 DNA reads as TGTGCCTGGGGAGGAGTCGGGTGGGTCCAAGAGACCCAGTACTTC.